The TCR beta chain described here comes from a study of T cell responses to AZD1222 COVID-19 vaccine. Overall study results and limits: The donors showed a predominance of white British ancestry and of females, with possible underestimation of clonal diversity.

As concerns this clone: Its specificity is not known.

Only in-frame clones appear in the TCRdb table, and some are missing; sequencing was by immunoSEQ multiplex PCR. The sample consists of roughly 120,000 clones, 80% to 90% of them appearing once. Germline values: CDR1 LNHNV, CDR2 YYDKDF (reference sequence). CDR3 length: 15 amino acids. Trimming left V 0 bases short and J 0 bases short, with 6 bases between. Sequencing used peripheral blood, obtained on day 0 of AZD1222 vaccination. The receptor was derived from an adult in good health. This chain joins TRBV15 and TRBJ2-1; D unresolved. CDR3: CATSREGSSYNEQFF. CDR3 in DNA: TGTGCCACCAGCAGAGAAGGGTCCTCCTACAATGAGCAGTTCTTC.